This note documents a single TCR beta chain sequence. Its antigen is not known. Separate cDNA molecules received unique molecular identifiers, which the library attached to them. Each CDR3 protein is one row after TCRdb ran MiXCR on the RACE reads. In the table there are roughly 100,000 distinct CDR3 sequences, 30% to 35% of which are singletons. This entry is derived from a study of human T cells and chemical hapten exposure. Whole-study context: Affected patients, primarily female, had alopecia areata, totalis or universalis.

Study results and caveats: It was expanded TCRs that formed significantly more large CDR3 similarity clusters than controls did. Among TCRs, those above 1 in 1000 frequency were unaffected by DPC sensitization.

Time point specified: patch test 3, about 24 weeks after DPC sensitization. The sample's treatment: therapeutic diphenylcyclopropenone sensitization with weekly scalp DPC. This material consisted of whole blood, taken in connection with sensitization to the hapten diphenylcyclopropenone (DPC). This TCR was sampled from a man aged 40-55 years with alopecia areata. Some clones in this sample may be carry-over from other donors' samples.

CDR3 coding DNA: TGTGCCAGCAGTTACTCCCACGCTACCGCTGGGACTGAAGCTTTCTTT. It codes for CASSYSHATAGTEAFF. This sequence joins TRBV6-6 and TRBJ1-1; D is unclear. From germline, CDR1 is MNHNY and CDR2 SVGAGI (reference sequence). V dropped 0 bases and J dropped 5 bases, with 16 bases sitting between them. The CDR3 is 16 residues long.